This T cell receptor beta chain appears in the sequencing data of a study of cytomegalovirus exposure and HLA in healthy donors. The primer mix had 60 Vbeta and 13 Jbeta primers. The method was immunoSEQ multiplex PCR; TCRdb's version includes in-frame clones alone and lacks a portion of them. The repertoire holds 150,000 to 200,000 clones, with around 77% as singletons. The CDR3 loop spans 14 amino acids. Deletions cut 1 base from V and 7 bases from J, with 14 bases between. The germline gives CDR1 SEHNR, CDR2 FQNEAQ (reference sequence). Donors consisted of healthy bone marrow donors. This TCR came from a woman in her twenties or thirties in good health and CMV-seropositive. The chain couples TRBV7-9 to TRBJ2-7, with unresolved D. The sample taken for sequencing was PBMCs. CDR3 coding DNA: TGTGCCAGCAGCTTAGGGTTTGTAGTGTGGGAGCAGTACTTC. Its translation is CASSLGFVVWEQYF.